This T cell receptor beta chain was identified during a study of regulatory T cells in long-lasting Graves disease. Findings and limits, study-wide: TRBV28, TRBJ1-2 and TRBJ2-5 were segments that persistent disease favored.

As concerns this clonotype: Its target is unknown.

Time point meaning: newly diagnosed GD, antithyroid drugs for less than 3 months. RNA from PBMCs was the source of the TCR library. Arm-PCR with iRepertoire HTBI primers amplified the CDR3 regions for these TCR beta libraries. A single record per CDR3 protein comes from TCRdb applying MiXCR to the multiplex PCR reads. The data show hundreds of thousands of distinct CDR3 sequences, about 14% seen once. This CDR3 has 15 amino acids. V shed 2 bases and J shed 6 bases, with 14 bases lying between them. In germline, CDR1 is MNHGY, CDR2 SVAAGI. The same data also contributed to another study, on T cells in Graves' hyperthyroidism and ophthalmopathy.

Material: peripheral blood mononuclear cells (PBMCs), obtained at new diagnosis, from a patient treated with antithyroid drugs. The clonotype comes from a man aged 25 to 40 with Graves disease. The J gene is TRBJ2-1, the V gene TRBV6-9; possibly TRBD1 for D (6 bases). CDR3 coding DNA: TGTGCCAGCAGTTATGACAGGATGGTTACCAATGAGCAGTTCTTC. Translating gives CASSYDRMVTNEQFF.